This T cell receptor beta chain was captured by sequencing in a study of shared clonotypes between healthy human individuals. The germline CDR1 and CDR2 sequences are LNHDA and SQIVND (reference sequence). The germline V and J ends were trimmed by 6 bases and 0 bases, with 12 bases remaining between them. The CDR3 totals 14 residues. As to this clone: What it recognizes is unknown.

Across several immunoSEQ plates, the genomic DNA of each subset was split evenly. The repertoire was sequenced with immunoSEQ multiplex PCR; TCRdb's copy has only in-frame clones and lacks some. The repertoire holds roughly 2 million clones, with around 95% as singletons. Study-level findings and limits: The study found lower generation probabilities in non-shared clonotypes than in those shared by all four donors.

V is TRBV19 and J is TRBJ2-7, with TRBD1 as a possible D gene (5 bases). The sequenced sample consisted of naive CD4+ T cells sorted from blood. Sample subset: CD45RA+ positively selected. The clonotype comes from a man younger than 35 in good health. The CDR3 nucleotides read TGTGCCAGTAGCAACAGGCACCTCTCCTACGAGCAGTACTTC. Protein sequence: CASSNRHLSYEQYF. Full variable domain (missing parts from reference TRBV19 and TRBJ2-7): DGGITQSPKYLFRKEGQNVTLSCEQNLNHDAMYWYRQDPGQGLRLIYYSQIVNDFQKGDIAEGYSVSREKKESFPLTVTSAQKNPTAFYLCASSNRHLSYEQYFGPGTRLTVT.